The present entry profiles one T cell receptor (beta chain) with its context. These data come from a study of beta chain features in type 1 diabetes. The V gene's germline CDR1 is SGHAT and CDR2 FQNNGV. Trimming removed 1 base from V and 0 bases from J; junction bases left unmatched: 9. The length of the CDR3 is 18 residues. Every isolated RNA sample was fully reverse transcribed, so sequencing captured expressed TCRB transcripts. The table came from immunoSEQ multiplex PCR; TCRdb's copy has only in-frame clones and leaves some out. Among 900,000 or so clones listed, 17% were seen once. V usage is TRBV11-2 and J usage is TRBJ2-3; the match to TRBD2 covers 8 bases. The specimen sequenced was naive CD4+ T cells from blood. The source is a young woman in good health. CDR3 region: CASSLASTSGASTDTQYF. The CDR3 region has the DNA TGTGCCAGCAGCTTAGCGTCTACTAGCGGAGCCAGCACAGATACGCAGTATTTT.